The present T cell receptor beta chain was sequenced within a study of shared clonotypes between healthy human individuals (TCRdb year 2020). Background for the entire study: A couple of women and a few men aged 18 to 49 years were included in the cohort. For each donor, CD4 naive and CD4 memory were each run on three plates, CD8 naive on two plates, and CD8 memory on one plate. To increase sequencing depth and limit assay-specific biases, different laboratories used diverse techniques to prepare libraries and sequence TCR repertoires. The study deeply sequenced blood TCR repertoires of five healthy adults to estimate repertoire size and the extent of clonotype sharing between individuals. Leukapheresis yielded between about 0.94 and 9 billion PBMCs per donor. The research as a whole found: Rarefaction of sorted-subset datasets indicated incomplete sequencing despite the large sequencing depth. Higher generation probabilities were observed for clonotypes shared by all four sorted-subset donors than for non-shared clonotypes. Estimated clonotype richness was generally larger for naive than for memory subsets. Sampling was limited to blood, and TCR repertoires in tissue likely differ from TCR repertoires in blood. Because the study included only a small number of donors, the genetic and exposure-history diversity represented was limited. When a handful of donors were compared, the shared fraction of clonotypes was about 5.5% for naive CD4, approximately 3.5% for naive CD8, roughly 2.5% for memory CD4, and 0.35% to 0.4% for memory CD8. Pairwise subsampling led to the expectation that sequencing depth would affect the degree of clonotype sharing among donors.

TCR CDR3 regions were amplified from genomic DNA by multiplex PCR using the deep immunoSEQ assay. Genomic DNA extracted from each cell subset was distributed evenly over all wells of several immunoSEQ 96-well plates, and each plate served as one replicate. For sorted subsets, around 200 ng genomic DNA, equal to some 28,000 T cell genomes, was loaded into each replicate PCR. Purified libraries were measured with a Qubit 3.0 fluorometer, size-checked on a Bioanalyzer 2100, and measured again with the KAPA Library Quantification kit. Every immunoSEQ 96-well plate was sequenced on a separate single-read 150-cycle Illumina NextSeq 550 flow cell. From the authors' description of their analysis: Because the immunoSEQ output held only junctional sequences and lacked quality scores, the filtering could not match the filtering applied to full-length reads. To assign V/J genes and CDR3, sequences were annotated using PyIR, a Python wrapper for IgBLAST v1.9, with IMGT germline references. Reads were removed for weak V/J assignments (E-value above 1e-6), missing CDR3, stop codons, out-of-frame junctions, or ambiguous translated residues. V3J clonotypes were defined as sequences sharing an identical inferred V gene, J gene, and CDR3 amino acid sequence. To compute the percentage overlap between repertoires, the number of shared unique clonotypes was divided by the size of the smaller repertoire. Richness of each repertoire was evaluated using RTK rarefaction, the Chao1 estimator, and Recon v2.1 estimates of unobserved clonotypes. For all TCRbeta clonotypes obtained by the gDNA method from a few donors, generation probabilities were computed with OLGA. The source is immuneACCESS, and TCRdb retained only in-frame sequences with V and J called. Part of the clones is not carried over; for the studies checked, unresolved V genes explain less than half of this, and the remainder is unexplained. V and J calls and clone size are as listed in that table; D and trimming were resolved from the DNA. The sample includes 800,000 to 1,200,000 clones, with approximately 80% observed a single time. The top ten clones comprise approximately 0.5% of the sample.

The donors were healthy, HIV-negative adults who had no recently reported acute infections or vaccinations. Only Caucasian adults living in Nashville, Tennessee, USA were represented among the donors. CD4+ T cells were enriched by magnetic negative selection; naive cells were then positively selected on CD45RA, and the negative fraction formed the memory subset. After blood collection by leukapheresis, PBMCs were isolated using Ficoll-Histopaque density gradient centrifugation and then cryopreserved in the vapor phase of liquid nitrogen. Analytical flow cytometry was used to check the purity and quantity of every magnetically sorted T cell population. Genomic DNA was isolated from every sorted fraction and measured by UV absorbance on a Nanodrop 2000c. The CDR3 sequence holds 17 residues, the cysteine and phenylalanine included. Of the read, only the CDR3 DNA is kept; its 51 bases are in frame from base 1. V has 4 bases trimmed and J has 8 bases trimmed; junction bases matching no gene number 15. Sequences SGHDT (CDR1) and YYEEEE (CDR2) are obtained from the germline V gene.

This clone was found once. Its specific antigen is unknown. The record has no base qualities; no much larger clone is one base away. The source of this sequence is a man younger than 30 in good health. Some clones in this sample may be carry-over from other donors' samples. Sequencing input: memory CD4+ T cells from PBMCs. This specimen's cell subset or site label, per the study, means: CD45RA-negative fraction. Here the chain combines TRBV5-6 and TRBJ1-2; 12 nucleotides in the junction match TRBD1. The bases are TGTGCCAGCAGCCCGACCGGGACAGGGGGCCTGATTGGGGGCTACACCTTC. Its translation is CASSPTGTGGLIGGYTF. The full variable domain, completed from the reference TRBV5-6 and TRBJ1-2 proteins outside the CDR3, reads DAGVTQSPTHLIKTRGQQVTLRCSPKSGHDTVSWYQQALGQGPQFIFQYYEEEERQRGNFPDRFSGHQFPNYSSELNVNALLLGDSALYLCASSPTGTGGLIGGYTFGSGTRLTVV.